This T cell receptor beta chain was observed in a study of human T cells and chemical hapten exposure. Across the study: Diagnoses of alopecia areata, totalis or universalis occurred in mostly female patients. Points from the study as a whole: Significantly more large CDR3 similarity clusters were formed by expanded TCRs than by controls. DPC sensitization left the count of TCRs above 1 in 1000 unchanged.

Time point given: patch test 1, 2 weeks after DPC sensitization. Treatment denoted: therapeutic diphenylcyclopropenone sensitization with weekly scalp DPC. Unfractionated whole blood was the source from which total RNA was extracted. This CDR3 is 14 amino acids long. Germline V gene sequence: CDR1 SGHAT, CDR2 FQNNGV. Between the trimmed V and J ends, which lost 2 bases and 0 bases, there was a span of 4 bases. This clonotype was found many times. The antigen is not known. TCRdb reanalysed the RACE reads using MiXCR and keeps one entry per CDR3 protein. This table holds roughly 50,000 distinct CDR3 sequences, about 11% found once.

This specimen consisted of whole blood, obtained in connection with sensitization to the hapten diphenylcyclopropenone (DPC). The clonotype comes from a woman aged 35 to 49 with alopecia areata. Some clones in this sample may be carry-over from other donors' samples. V is TRBV11-2 and J is TRBJ1-4; D unclear. As DNA, the CDR3 is TGTGCCAGCAGCTTAACCCCAACTAATGAAAAACTGTTTTTT. Its protein product is CASSLTPTNEKLFF.